What follows are 9 T cell receptor beta chains derived from one specimen sequenced in a study of blood T cell repertoires in COVID-19. Sequencing used immunoSEQ multiplex PCR; TCRdb keeps in-frame clones, though not all of them. The data contain roughly 160,000 clones, over 80% of them singletons. The material sequenced was peripheral blood. These receptors were collected from a woman aged 55-75 years with acute or convalescent COVID-19.

This chain uses TRBV9 with TRBJ2-4; 9 nucleotides line up with TRBD1. CDR1 is SGDLS, CDR2 YYNGEE, per germline. V trimming: 3 bases; J trimming: 3 bases; junction bases outside the gene matches: 7. The CDR3 contains 16 residues. The DNA of the CDR3 is TGTGCCAGCAGCGGAGCGGGACAGGGAAGCAAAAACATTCAGTACTTC. Translation gives CASSGAGQGSKNIQYF. Based on the CDR3 plus reference TRBV9 and TRBJ2-4, the full variable domain is DSGVTQTPKHLITATGQRVTLRCSPRSGDLSVYWYQQSLDQGLQFLIQYYNGEERAKGNILERFSAQQFPDLHSELNLSSLELGDSALYFCASSGAGQGSKNIQYFGAGTRLSVL.

This rearrangement joins TRBV11-2 to TRBJ1-6; 8 bases agree with TRBD1. Germline CDR1 is SGHAT and CDR2 is FQNNGV. V was clipped by 5 bases and J by 6 bases; unmatched bases: 6. This CDR3 has 15 residues. The CDR3 sequence is CASSAPQGANSPLHF. Here the CDR3 DNA reads TGTGCCAGCAGCGCTCCTCAGGGGGCTAATTCACCCCTCCACTTT.

This chain links TRBV7-9 with TRBJ2-3; 8 bases map to TRBD2. V trimming: 0 bases; J trimming: 5 bases; junction bases outside the gene matches: 7. This CDR3 comprises 16 residues. Per germline, CDR1 SEHNR and CDR2 FQNEAQ (reference sequence). DNA for the CDR3: TGTGCCAGCAGCTTAGCTAGCGGGGCGTCTAGAGATACGCAGTATTTT. This codes for CASSLASGASRDTQYF.

The chain links TRBV6-1 to TRBJ2-7; tentative D call: TRBD1 (6 bases). CDR3 size: 15 residues. The V gene's germline CDR1 is MNHNS and CDR2 SASEGT. The ends were cut back, 3 bases at V and 3 bases at J, with 15 bases in the middle. The DNA of the CDR3 is TGTGCCAGCAGTGATCCCCAGGGGTTCAGCTACGAGCAGTACTTC. Translated, it gives CASSDPQGFSYEQYF.

The rearrangement uses TRBV7-9 and TRBJ1-6, with TRBD1 matching over 7 bases. Germline loops: CDR1 SEHNR, CDR2 FQNEAQ (reference sequence). Trimming removed 1 base from V and 14 bases from J; junction bases left unmatched: 8. The CDR3 runs 14 residues. The CDR3 region has the DNA TGTGCCAGCAGCTTAGGTACCAGGGGGTCCTCCCTCCACTTT. Its protein product is CASSLGTRGSSLHF.

This clone was detected only a few times. The V and J genes are TRBV4-3 and TRBJ2-5; 9 nucleotides align to TRBD2. After removal of 3 bases from V and 2 bases from J, the junction contained 13 bases not matched to a gene. This CDR3 has 18 residues. The V gene's germline CDR1 is LGHNA and CDR2 YSLEER. CDR3 sequence reads: CASSQGLARWGTQETQYF. CDR3 DNA: TGCGCCAGCAGCCAGGGACTAGCTAGGTGGGGGACGCAAGAGACCCAGTACTTC.

This chain uses TRBV19 with TRBJ1-4, with 8 bases that match TRBD1. The CDR3 length is 18 residues. V lost 6 bases and J lost 0; bases outside the gene matches: 12. Germline V gives CDR1 LNHDA, CDR2 SQIVND (reference sequence). In DNA form, the CDR3 reads TGTGCCAGTAGCCCCGGACAGGGCTCAACCGCAACTAATGAAAAACTGTTTTTT. It yields the protein CASSPGQGSTATNEKLFF.

This clone was seen a single time. The V and J genes are TRBV9 and TRBJ2-1; weak D call: TRBD2 (5 bases). The CDR3 loop spans 16 amino acids. V was clipped by 3 bases and J by 2 bases, with 15 bases between them. CDR1 and CDR2 (germline): SGDLS, YYNGEE. CDR3 amino acids: CASSARGAATYNEQFF. The CDR3 coding sequence is TGTGCCAGCAGCGCCCGTGGAGCGGCCACCTACAATGAGCAGTTCTTC. The whole variable domain, remainder taken from reference TRBV9 and TRBJ2-1, is DSGVTQTPKHLITATGQRVTLRCSPRSGDLSVYWYQQSLDQGLQFLIQYYNGEERAKGNILERFSAQQFPDLHSELNLSSLELGDSALYFCASSARGAATYNEQFFGPGTRLTVL.

This clone has a single count. The chain links TRBV18 to TRBJ2-1; 8 nucleotides align to TRBD1. This CDR3 is 17 amino acids long. The V gene end was trimmed by 3 bases and the J gene end by 4 bases; junction bases not matched to a gene: 11. Per germline, CDR1 KGHSH and CDR2 LQKENI. In DNA form, the CDR3 reads TGTGCCAGCTCACCCAAGAGACAGGGGAAAGGTTACAATGAGCAGTTCTTC. This gives the protein CASSPKRQGKGYNEQFF.